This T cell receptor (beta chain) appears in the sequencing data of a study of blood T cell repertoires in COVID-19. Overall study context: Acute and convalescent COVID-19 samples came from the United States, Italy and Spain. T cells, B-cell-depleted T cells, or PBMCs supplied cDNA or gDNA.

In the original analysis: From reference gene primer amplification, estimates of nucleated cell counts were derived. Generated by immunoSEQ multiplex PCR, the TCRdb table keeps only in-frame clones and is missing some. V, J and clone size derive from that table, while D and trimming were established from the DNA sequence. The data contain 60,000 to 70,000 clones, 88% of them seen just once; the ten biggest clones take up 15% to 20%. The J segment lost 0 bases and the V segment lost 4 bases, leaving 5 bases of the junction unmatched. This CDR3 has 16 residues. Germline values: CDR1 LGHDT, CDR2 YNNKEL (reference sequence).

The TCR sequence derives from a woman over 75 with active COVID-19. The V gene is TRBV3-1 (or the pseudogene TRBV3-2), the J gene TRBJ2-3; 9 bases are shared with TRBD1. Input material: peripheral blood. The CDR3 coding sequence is TGTGCCAGCAGCCTCCGGGACAGGGCGAGCACAGATACGCAGTATTTT. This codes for CASSLRDRASTDTQYF.